This T cell receptor (beta chain) originates from a study of blood T cell repertoires in COVID-19. Across the whole study: T cells, B-cell-depleted T cells, or PBMCs provided the cDNA or gDNA that served as material.

Per the authors' pipeline: Quantification of nucleated cells was approximated via reference gene primer amplification. Clones were sequenced by immunoSEQ multiplex PCR, and TCRdb holds only the in-frame ones, with some missing. V and J calls and clone size are copied from that table; D and trimming were computed from the DNA. The repertoire has approximately 210,000 clones, roughly 90% of them found once; the top ten carry 2% to 2.5%. Recruits, aged about 18 to 95 years, lived in 24 US areas. Recovered status in Cohort 3 required two negative PCRs, clearance, or symptom resolution. The germline CDR1 and CDR2 sequences are SNHLY and FYNNEI. CDR3 length: 15 amino acids. Trimming removed 6 bases from V and 2 bases from J; junction bases left unmatched: 6.

The receptor was derived from a woman aged 25 to 39 who had recovered from COVID-19. The chain joins TRBV2 to TRBJ1-5; 8 bases are shared with TRBD1. The sample was PBMCs or T cells enriched from blood (not recorded which). CDR3 nucleotides: TGTGCCAGCAGGAAGCAGGGGGCCGGCAATCAGCCCCAGCATTTT. Its protein is CASRKQGAGNQPQHF.